Sequencing of this T cell receptor beta chain was carried out in a study of cytomegalovirus exposure and HLA in healthy donors. Comment on this clone: Antigen: not known.

PCR amplification relied on 60 Vbeta primers (plus 13 Jbeta primers). Sequenced by immunoSEQ multiplex PCR; TCRdb stores in-frame clones only, minus some. The sample contains roughly 130,000 clones, over 75% of which appear only once. Those who donated were healthy bone marrow donors. The germline V gene has CDR1 SGHDT and CDR2 YYEEEE. Trimming pared 4 bases from V and 5 bases from J, leaving 12 bases between. The CDR3 loop spans 13 amino acids. The study, taken as a whole, reports: The presence/absence work took it that sequencing depth was about the same across donors. Within the data, a cluster of highly shared sequence variants was likely a sequencing artifact. The investigators catalogued 150 or so TCR beta chains as cytomegalovirus-associated.

This TCR was recovered from a boy younger than 18 in good health and CMV-seronegative. Specimen: PBMCs. The J gene is TRBJ2-5, the V gene TRBV5-6, with D possibly TRBD2 on 5 matching bases. Written as DNA, the CDR3 is TGTGCCAGCAGCCGGGAAGTTTGGGAGACCCAGTACTTC. It codes for CASSREVWETQYF.